This entry lists 4 T cell receptor beta chains sequenced from one sample in a study of cytomegalovirus exposure and HLA in healthy donors. Researchers ran the PCR with 60 Vbeta and 13 Jbeta primers. The table came from immunoSEQ multiplex PCR; TCRdb's copy has only in-frame clones and leaves some out. The data show fewer than 120,000 clones, 78% seen once. The sample consisted of PBMCs. The receptors were sampled from a woman between 25 and 40 years old in good health and CMV-seronegative.

This chain uses TRBV7-2 with TRBJ1-2; the D is unclear. V was trimmed by 5 bases and J by 5 bases, leaving 18 bases between them. The length of the CDR3 is 15 residues. Germline-derived CDR1 and CDR2 are SGHTA and FQGNSA. The chain's CDR3 is CASSRDTPSPYGYTF. The CDR3 DNA sequence: TGTGCCAGCAGCAGAGACACCCCCTCTCCGTATGGCTACACCTTC.

The chain links TRBV6-1 to TRBJ2-2; the match to TRBD1 covers 7 bases. This CDR3 comprises 15 residues. Germline V gene data show CDR1 as MNHNS and CDR2 as SASEGT. With 2 bases clipped from V and 13 bases from J, the junction kept 13 bases outside the gene matches. The CDR3 coding sequence is TGTGCCAGCAGTGAACAGGGGGTGGGTGTGGTAGTGCTGTTTTTT. Its protein product is CASSEQGVGVVVLFF.

The J gene is TRBJ2-3, the V gene TRBV12-5; 7 bases fit TRBD1. The V segment lost 5 bases and the J segment 2 bases; nucleotides outside the gene matches: 4. Looked up from germline, CDR1 is LGHNT and CDR2 is FRNRAP. The CDR3 totals 14 residues. The CDR3 DNA sequence: TGTGCTAGTGGTCCAGGGACAGTCACAGATACGCAGTATTTT. Encoded protein: CASGPGTVTDTQYF.

The chain joins TRBV5-1 to TRBJ2-7; TRBD2 is a possible D gene (5 bases). This CDR3 has 13 residues. V dropped 4 bases and J dropped 7 bases, with 15 bases sitting between them. Germline V gene data show CDR1 as SGHRS and CDR2 as YFSETQ. CDR3 loop: CASSRVPGEEQYF. The DNA for the CDR3 is TGCGCCAGCAGCAGGGTGCCCGGGGAGGAGCAGTACTTC.